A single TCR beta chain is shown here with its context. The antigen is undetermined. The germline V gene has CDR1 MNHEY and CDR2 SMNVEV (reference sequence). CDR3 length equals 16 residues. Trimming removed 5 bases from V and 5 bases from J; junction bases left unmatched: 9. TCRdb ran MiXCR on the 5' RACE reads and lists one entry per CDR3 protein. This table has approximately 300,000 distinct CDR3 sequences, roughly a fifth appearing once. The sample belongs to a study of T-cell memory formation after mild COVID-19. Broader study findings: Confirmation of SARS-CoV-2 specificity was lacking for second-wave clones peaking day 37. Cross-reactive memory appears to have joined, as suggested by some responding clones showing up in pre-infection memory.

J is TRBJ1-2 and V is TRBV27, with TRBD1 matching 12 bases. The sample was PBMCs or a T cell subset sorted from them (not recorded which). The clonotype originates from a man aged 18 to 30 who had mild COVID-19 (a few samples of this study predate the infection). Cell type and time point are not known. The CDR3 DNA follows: TGTGCCAGCAGTCCAAGGGGACAGGGGGCAACGTATGGCTACACCTTC. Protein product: CASSPRGQGATYGYTF.